Detailed here is one T cell receptor (beta chain). The sample originates from a study of T cell responses to AZD1222 COVID-19 vaccine. The V and J ends lost 3 bases and 1 base respectively, with 5 bases between them. The CDR3 extends over 13 amino acids. The germline CDR1 and CDR2 sequences are LNHDA and SQIVND (reference sequence). Repertoires were generated with immunoSEQ multiplex PCR, while TCRdb's copy carries only in-frame clones and drops some. The repertoire holds 200,000 or so clones, with about 94% as singletons. The sequencing here drew on peripheral blood, taken on day 0 of AZD1222 vaccination. This receptor was taken from an adult in good health. This chain joins TRBV19 and TRBJ2-3; D gene unclear. CDR3 residues: CASSIYGTDTQYF. CDR3 in DNA: TGTGCCAGTAGTATTTACGGCACAGATACGCAGTATTTT.